Listed below are T cell receptor beta chains from one sample, sequenced in a study of cytomegalovirus exposure and HLA in healthy donors. This table comes from immunoSEQ multiplex PCR, and its TCRdb copy is limited to in-frame clones, with some not included. The sample includes 240,000 or so clones, 75% to 90% of them seen just once. The sample comprised PBMCs. The receptors were gathered from a woman in her twenties or thirties in good health and CMV-seropositive. The CDR3 runs from the conserved cysteine through the conserved F or W. The D gene is left open where the match is weak. Clone size is shown for a subset of rows, as once, few, many or a class of expanded clone.

V: TRBV6-5
size: -
D: TRBD2
J: TRBJ2-2
length: 16
DNA: TGTGCCAGCAGTTACTCCCTAGCGGGAGTGAACGGGGAGCTGTTTTTT
CDR3: CASSYSLAGVNGELFF

V: TRBV11-2
size: -
D: -
J: TRBJ2-3
length: 12
DNA: TGTGCCAGCAGCCCGGGTGTGGATACGCAGTATTTT
CDR3: CASSPGVDTQYF

V: TRBV7-2
size: -
D: -
J: TRBJ2-7
length: 16
DNA: TGTGCCAGCAGCTCCTTGCTAAGGCGGCAAACCTACGAGCAGTACTTC
CDR3: CASSSLLRRQTYEQYF

V: TRBV7-8
size: -
D: -
J: TRBJ1-1
length: 13
DNA: TGTGCCAGCAAGGGGGATCTTACGTTTGAAGCTTTCTTT
CDR3: CASKGDLTFEAFF

V: TRBV5-8
size: -
D: TRBD2
J: TRBJ2-3
length: 15
DNA: TGTGCCAGCAGCGATAGCGGGGCCGACACAGATACGCAGTATTTT
CDR3: CASSDSGADTDTQYF

V: TRBV19
size: -
D: -
J: TRBJ1-2
length: 13
DNA: TGTGCCAGTAGTATAGCGGTTAACTATGGCTACACCTTC
CDR3: CASSIAVNYGYTF

V: TRBV4-1
size: -
D: TRBD2
J: TRBJ2-1
length: 13
DNA: TGCGCCAGCAGCCAGGGACTAGCGGATGAGCAGTTCTTC
CDR3: CASSQGLADEQFF

V: TRBV5-6
size: -
D: -
J: TRBJ2-5
length: 16
DNA: TGTGCCAGCAGCTTCGAGCTGGGAGGAGGTGGAAAGACCCAGTACTTC
CDR3: CASSFELGGGGKTQYF

V: TRBV19
size: -
D: TRBD1
J: TRBJ2-7
length: 17
DNA: TGTGCCAGTAGTGTCGGGGCAGGGGGTCGCCGTCCCTACGAGCAGTACTTC
CDR3: CASSVGAGGRRPYEQYF

V: TRBV7-2
size: few
D: TRBD2
J: TRBJ2-2
length: 18
DNA: TGTGCCAGCAGCTTAGGGGTTAGCGGGACTACTAACACCGGGGAGCTGTTTTTT
CDR3: CASSLGVSGTTNTGELFF

V: TRBV4-2
size: -
D: TRBD1
J: TRBJ1-5
length: 14
DNA: TGTGCCAGCAGCCAAGCGACAGGGCACCAGCCCCAGCATTTT
CDR3: CASSQATGHQPQHF

V: TRBV7-7
size: once
D: -
J: TRBJ2-2
length: 14
DNA: TGTGCCAGCAGCTTGGACTCGGGCGCCGGGGAGCTGTTTTTT
CDR3: CASSLDSGAGELFF

V: TRBV7-9
size: -
D: -
J: TRBJ2-5
length: 15
DNA: TGTGCCAGCAGCCCGGACTTACAGGGGGGGGAGACCCAGTACTTC
CDR3: CASSPDLQGGETQYF

V: TRBV6-1
size: -
D: TRBD2
J: TRBJ2-7
length: 17
DNA: TGTGCCAGCAGTGACTTCCCAATAACTAGCGGGGTCGACGAGCAGTACTTC
CDR3: CASSDFPITSGVDEQYF

V: TRBV6-6
size: -
D: -
J: TRBJ1-3
length: 13
DNA: TGTGCCAGCAGTCCGACAGTTGGAAACACCATATATTTT
CDR3: CASSPTVGNTIYF

V: TRBV9
size: -
D: -
J: TRBJ1-2
length: 12
DNA: TGTGCCAGCAGCGTAGAGGGGGTCGGCTACACCTTC
CDR3: CASSVEGVGYTF

V: TRBV5-4
size: -
D: -
J: TRBJ2-7
length: 15
DNA: TGTGCCAGCAGCAGGGAGCGGGCTAGCTCCTACGAGCAGTACTTC
CDR3: CASSRERASSYEQYF

V: TRBV19
size: -
D: -
J: TRBJ2-7
length: 13
DNA: TGTGACACCCGTCTCAGACAGACCTACGAGCAGTACTTC
CDR3: CDTRLRQTYEQYF

V: TRBV27
size: -
D: TRBD1
J: TRBJ2-2
length: 16
DNA: TGTGCCAGCAGCCTATGGGGACAGATAACCACCGGGGAGCTGTTTTTT
CDR3: CASSLWGQITTGELFF

V: TRBV25-1
size: -
D: -
J: TRBJ1-2
length: 16
DNA: TGTGCCAGCAGTGAATTTTTTGAGGGCAATAACTATGGCTACACCTTC
CDR3: CASSEFFEGNNYGYTF

V: TRBV28
size: once
D: TRBD1
J: TRBJ2-7
length: 16
DNA: TGTGCCAGCAGACCAAGAGGGGGCTACGCCTCCTACGAGCAGTACTTC
CDR3: CASRPRGGYASYEQYF

V: TRBV2
size: -
D: TRBD2
J: TRBJ2-3
length: 16
DNA: TGTGCCAGCACCTCAGGACTAGCGGGACACACAGATACGCAGTATTTT
CDR3: CASTSGLAGHTDTQYF

V: TRBV5-1
size: -
D: TRBD1
J: TRBJ1-4
length: 16
DNA: TGCGCCAGCAGCGGCGGACAGGGGGCAACTAATGAAAAACTGTTTTTT
CDR3: CASSGGQGATNEKLFF

V: TRBV6-4
size: few
D: TRBD2
J: TRBJ2-2
length: 15
DNA: TGTGCCAGCAGTGACTCGGCGGGAGGGAGCGGGGAGCTGTTTTTT
CDR3: CASSDSAGGSGELFF

V: TRBV27
size: -
D: TRBD1
J: TRBJ1-2
length: 15
DNA: TGTGCCAGCAGTTTTGGTCGACAGGGCGCCTATGGCTACACCTTC
CDR3: CASSFGRQGAYGYTF

V: TRBV11-2
size: -
D: -
J: TRBJ2-6
length: 18
DNA: TGTGCCAGCAGCTTAGGATTTGGGCAGGGCTCTGGGGCCAACGTCCTGACTTTC
CDR3: CASSLGFGQGSGANVLTF

V: TRBV29-1
size: once
D: -
J: TRBJ2-1
length: 14
DNA: TGCAGCGTTGTGGGCGCAGGTTCCTACAATGAGCAGTTCTTC
CDR3: CSVVGAGSYNEQFF

V: TRBV28
size: many
D: TRBD1
J: TRBJ1-4
length: 15
DNA: TGTGCCAGCAGCTTCTACCGCGGGACAGGGGAAAAACTGTTTTTT
CDR3: CASSFYRGTGEKLFF

V: TRBV5-8
size: once
D: -
J: TRBJ1-2
length: 15
DNA: TGTGCCAGCAGCCCAGGGACATTGAGGAGCTATGGCTACACCTTC
CDR3: CASSPGTLRSYGYTF

V: TRBV21-1
size: -
D: -
J: TRBJ2-3
length: 16
DNA: TGTGCCAGCAGCAAAGCTAGCGGGGAGACCACAGATACGCAGTATTTT
CDR3: CASSKASGETTDTQYF

V: TRBV19
size: once
D: TRBD1
J: TRBJ2-6
length: 18
DNA: TGTGCCAGTAGTGCGTCGGGACAGGGCTTCTCTGGGGCCAACGTCCTGACTTTC
CDR3: CASSASGQGFSGANVLTF

V: TRBV30
size: -
D: -
J: TRBJ1-2
length: 13
DNA: TGTGCCTGGAGTGTTTGGTCGGGGAAGGGCTACACCTTC
CDR3: CAWSVWSGKGYTF

V: TRBV27
size: -
D: -
J: TRBJ1-2
length: 13
DNA: TGTGCCAGCAAACCAGGGCAGGAGTATGGCTACACCTTC
CDR3: CASKPGQEYGYTF

V: TRBV30
size: -
D: -
J: TRBJ2-3
length: 13
DNA: TGTGCCTGGACTGGAGCTAGCACAGATACGCAGTATTTT
CDR3: CAWTGASTDTQYF

V: TRBV27
size: -
D: TRBD2
J: TRBJ2-7
length: 15
DNA: TGTGCCAGCAGTTTTTCCGGGACTAGCGTTTACGAGCAGTACTTC
CDR3: CASSFSGTSVYEQYF

V: TRBV27
size: -
D: TRBD1
J: TRBJ1-2
length: 15
DNA: TGTGCCAGCAGTTTAACGACAGGGTTCAGCTATGGCTACACCTTC
CDR3: CASSLTTGFSYGYTF

V: TRBV15
size: -
D: -
J: TRBJ2-2
length: 14
DNA: TGTGCCACCAGCGGAGGACTCCGCACCGGGGAGCTGTTTTTT
CDR3: CATSGGLRTGELFF

V: TRBV5-6
size: -
D: -
J: TRBJ1-2
length: 14
DNA: TGTGCCAGCAGCTTGGGGGGGGAGGTCCATGGCTACACCTTC
CDR3: CASSLGGEVHGYTF

V: TRBV5-1
size: -
D: TRBD1
J: TRBJ1-1
length: 13
DNA: TGCGCCAGCACAGGGAACAGGGGTACTGAAGCTTTCTTT
CDR3: CASTGNRGTEAFF

V: TRBV19
size: many
D: TRBD1
J: TRBJ2-7
length: 13
DNA: TGTGCCAGTAGTAGGGACAGGGGCTTCGAGCAGTACTTC
CDR3: CASSRDRGFEQYF

V: TRBV6-5
size: -
D: -
J: TRBJ1-1
length: 14
DNA: TGTGCCAGCAGTTGGTCAGTCCAGAACACTGAAGCTTTCTTT
CDR3: CASSWSVQNTEAFF

V: TRBV2
size: -
D: TRBD2
J: TRBJ2-5
length: 16
DNA: TGTGCCAGCAGGGCGGGACTAGCCACGGGACGGGAGACCCAGTACTTC
CDR3: CASRAGLATGRETQYF

V: TRBV7-2
size: -
D: -
J: TRBJ1-2
length: 12
DNA: TGTGCCAGCACAAAACAGGCTTATGGCTACACCTTC
CDR3: CASTKQAYGYTF

V: TRBV28
size: -
D: TRBD1
J: TRBJ1-1
length: 15
DNA: TGTGCCAGCAGTTTATCCGGGACAGGGAACACTGAAGCTTTCTTT
CDR3: CASSLSGTGNTEAFF

V: TRBV30
size: -
D: -
J: TRBJ2-7
length: 15
DNA: TGTGCCTGGAGGGACGACAGGACGCCGGCCTACGAGCAGTACTTC
CDR3: CAWRDDRTPAYEQYF

V: TRBV11-1
size: -
D: -
J: TRBJ1-5
length: 13
DNA: TGTGCCAGCAGCACAGGGTTGTGGCAGCCCCAGCATTTT
CDR3: CASSTGLWQPQHF

V: TRBV10-3
size: -
D: -
J: TRBJ2-3
length: 14
DNA: TGTGCCATCAGTGACTCGGGAGAAGCAGATACGCAGTATTTT
CDR3: CAISDSGEADTQYF

V: TRBV2
size: -
D: -
J: TRBJ1-3
length: 15
DNA: TGTGCCAGCAGGGAACAGGGCTTCTCTGGAAACACCATATATTTT
CDR3: CASREQGFSGNTIYF

V: TRBV5-4
size: few
D: TRBD2
J: TRBJ2-7
length: 14
DNA: TGTGCCAGCAGCGGGGAGGGACGGGGCTACGAGCAGTACTTC
CDR3: CASSGEGRGYEQYF

V: TRBV27
size: -
D: -
J: TRBJ2-4
length: 15
DNA: TGTGCCAGCAGTTTAATCCCAGGGGTCAAAAACATTCAGTACTTC
CDR3: CASSLIPGVKNIQYF

V: TRBV27
size: once
D: -
J: TRBJ1-4
length: 14
DNA: TGTGCCAGCAGTATCGGCGGGATAGCTGAAAAACTGTTTTTT
CDR3: CASSIGGIAEKLFF

V: TRBV7-9
size: -
D: -
J: TRBJ1-2
length: 16
DNA: TGTGCCAGCAGCTTAGCGCAAGGACAGTTTTCCTATGGCTACACCTTC
CDR3: CASSLAQGQFSYGYTF

V: TRBV7-8
size: once
D: -
J: TRBJ1-5
length: 16
DNA: TGTGCCAGCAGCTTAGGGCAGGGCTTGAGCAATCAGCCCCAGCATTTT
CDR3: CASSLGQGLSNQPQHF

V: TRBV30
size: once
D: -
J: TRBJ1-4
length: 15
DNA: TGTGCCTGGAGTGTACGAGGCAGGGTGGGTGAAAAACTGTTTTTT
CDR3: CAWSVRGRVGEKLFF

V: TRBV5-1
size: once
D: TRBD2
J: TRBJ2-1
length: 16
DNA: TGCGCCAGCAGCATCCCCGGGACTAGAGCCTACAATGAGCAGTTCTTC
CDR3: CASSIPGTRAYNEQFF

V: TRBV2
size: -
D: -
J: TRBJ2-3
length: 12
DNA: TGTGCCAGCAGTGTAAAGCCAGATACGCAGTATTTT
CDR3: CASSVKPDTQYF

V: TRBV5-1
size: -
D: -
J: TRBJ2-3
length: 14
DNA: TGCGCCAGCAGCCCACAGCGGAGCACAGATACGCAGTATTTT
CDR3: CASSPQRSTDTQYF

V: TRBV7-2
size: -
D: -
J: TRBJ1-3
length: 15
DNA: TGTGCCAGCAGCTTACACAGGAACTCTGGAAACACCATATATTTT
CDR3: CASSLHRNSGNTIYF